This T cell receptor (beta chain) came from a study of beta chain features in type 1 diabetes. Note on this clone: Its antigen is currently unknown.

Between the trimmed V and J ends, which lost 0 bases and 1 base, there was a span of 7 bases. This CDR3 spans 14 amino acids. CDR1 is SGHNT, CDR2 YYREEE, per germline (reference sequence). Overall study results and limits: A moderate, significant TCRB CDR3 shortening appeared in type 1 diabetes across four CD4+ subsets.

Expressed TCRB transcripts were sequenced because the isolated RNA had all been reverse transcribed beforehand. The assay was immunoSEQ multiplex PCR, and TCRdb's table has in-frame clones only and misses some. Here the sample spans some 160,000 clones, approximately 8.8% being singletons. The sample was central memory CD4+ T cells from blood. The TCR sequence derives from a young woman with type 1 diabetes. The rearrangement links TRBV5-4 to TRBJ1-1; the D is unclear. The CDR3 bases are TGTGCCAGCAGCTTGGGCGGATCGAACACTGAAGCTTTCTTT. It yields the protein CASSLGGSNTEAFF. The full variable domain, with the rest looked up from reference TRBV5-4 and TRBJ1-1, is ETGVTQSPTHLIKTRGQQVTLRCSSQSGHNTVSWYQQALGQGPQFIFQYYREEENGRGNFPPRFSGLQFPNYSSELNVNALELDDSALYLCASSLGGSNTEAFFGQGTRLTVV.